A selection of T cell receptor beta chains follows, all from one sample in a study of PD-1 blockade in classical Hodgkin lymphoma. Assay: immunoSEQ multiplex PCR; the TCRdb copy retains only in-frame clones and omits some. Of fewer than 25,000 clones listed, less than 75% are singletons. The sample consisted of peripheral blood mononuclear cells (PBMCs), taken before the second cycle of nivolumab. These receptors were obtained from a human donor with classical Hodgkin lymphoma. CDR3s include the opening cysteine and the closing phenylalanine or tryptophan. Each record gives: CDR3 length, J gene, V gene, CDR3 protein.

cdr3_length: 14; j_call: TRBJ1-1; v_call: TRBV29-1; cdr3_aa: CSVAATVGGTEAFF
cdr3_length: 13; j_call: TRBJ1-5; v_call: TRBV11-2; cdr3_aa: CASSLRANQPQHF
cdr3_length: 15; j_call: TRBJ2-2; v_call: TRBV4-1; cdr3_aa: CASRLAETNTGELFF
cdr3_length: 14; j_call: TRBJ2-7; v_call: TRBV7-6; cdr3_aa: CASSPAGGSYEQYF
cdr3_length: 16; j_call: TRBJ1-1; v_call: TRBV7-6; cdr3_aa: CASSLGGGALNTEAFF
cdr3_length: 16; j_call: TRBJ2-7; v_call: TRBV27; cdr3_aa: CASSSIGLAASYEQYF
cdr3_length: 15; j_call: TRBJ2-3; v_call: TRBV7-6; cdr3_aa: CASSPRLHSTDTQYF
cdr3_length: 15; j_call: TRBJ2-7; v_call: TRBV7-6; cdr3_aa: CASSRDRVMNYEQYF
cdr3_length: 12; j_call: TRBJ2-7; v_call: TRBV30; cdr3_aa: CALDWDGYEQYF
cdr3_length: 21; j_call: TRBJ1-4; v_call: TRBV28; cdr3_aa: CASSLFIPQNWGLGTNEKLFF
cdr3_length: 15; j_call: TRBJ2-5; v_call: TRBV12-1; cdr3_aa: CASSFIGQGRETQYF
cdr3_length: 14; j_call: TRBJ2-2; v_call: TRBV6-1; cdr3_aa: CASSGQINTGELFF
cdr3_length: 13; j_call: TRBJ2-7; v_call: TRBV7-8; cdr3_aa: CASSRTGYYEQYF
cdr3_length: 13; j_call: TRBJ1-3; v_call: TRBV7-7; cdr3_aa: CASSLGPGNTIYF
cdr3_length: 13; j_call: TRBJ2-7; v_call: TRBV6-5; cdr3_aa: CASSPRGSYEQYF
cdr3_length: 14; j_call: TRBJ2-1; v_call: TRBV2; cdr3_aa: CASSEVSRGETQFF
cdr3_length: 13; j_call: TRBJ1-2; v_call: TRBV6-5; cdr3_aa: CASKIKGGDGYTF
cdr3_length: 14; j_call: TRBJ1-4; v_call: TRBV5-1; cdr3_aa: CASSLAGNNEKLFF
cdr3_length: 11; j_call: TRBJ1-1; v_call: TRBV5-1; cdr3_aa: CASRLNTEAFF
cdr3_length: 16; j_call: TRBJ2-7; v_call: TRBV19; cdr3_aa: CASSILAGGAYYEQYF
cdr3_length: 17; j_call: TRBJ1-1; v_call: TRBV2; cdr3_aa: CASSEALRRRLNTEAFF
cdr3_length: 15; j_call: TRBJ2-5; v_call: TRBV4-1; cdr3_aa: CASSPVDRDHQTQYF
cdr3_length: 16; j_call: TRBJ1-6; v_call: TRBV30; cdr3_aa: CAWSVLGQGNNSPLHF
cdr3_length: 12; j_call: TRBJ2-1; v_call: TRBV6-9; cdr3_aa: CASTTPMPEQFF
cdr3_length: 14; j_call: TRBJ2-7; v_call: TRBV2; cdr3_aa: CASSEGRVGYEQYF
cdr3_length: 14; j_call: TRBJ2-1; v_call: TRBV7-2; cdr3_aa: CASSLGTHINEQFF
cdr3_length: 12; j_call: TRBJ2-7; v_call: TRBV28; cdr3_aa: CASRIGGGEQYF
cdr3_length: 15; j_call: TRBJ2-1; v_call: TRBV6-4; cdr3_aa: CASSSQVSSYNEQFF
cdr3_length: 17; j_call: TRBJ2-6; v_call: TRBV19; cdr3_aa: CASSVPGQLSGANVLTF
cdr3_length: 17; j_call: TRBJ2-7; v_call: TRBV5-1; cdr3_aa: CASSLAPGTSGPYEQYF
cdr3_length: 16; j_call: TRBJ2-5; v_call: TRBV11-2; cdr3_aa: CASSLVGSGSGETQYF
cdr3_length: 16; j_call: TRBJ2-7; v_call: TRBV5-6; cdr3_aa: CASSWWTSGGSYEQYF
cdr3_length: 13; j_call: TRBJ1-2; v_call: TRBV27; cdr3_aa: CASSLDRMGGYTF
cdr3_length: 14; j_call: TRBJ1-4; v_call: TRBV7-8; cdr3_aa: CASSLAGNDEKLFF
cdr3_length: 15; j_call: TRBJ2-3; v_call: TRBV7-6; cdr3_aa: CASSLGSGSSDTQYF
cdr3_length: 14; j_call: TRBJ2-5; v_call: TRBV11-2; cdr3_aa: CASSQDRGRETQYF
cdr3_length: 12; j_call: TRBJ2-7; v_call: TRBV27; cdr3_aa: CASRQGTHEQYF
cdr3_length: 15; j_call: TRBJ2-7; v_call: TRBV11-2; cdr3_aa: CASSLGTSGIREQYF
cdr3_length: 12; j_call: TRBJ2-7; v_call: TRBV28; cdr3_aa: CASSFSSYEQYF
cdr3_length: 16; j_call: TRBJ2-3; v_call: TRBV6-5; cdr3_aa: CASSYLSGKGADTQYF
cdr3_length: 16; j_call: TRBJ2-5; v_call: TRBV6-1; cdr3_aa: CASSEALLGTWMTQYF
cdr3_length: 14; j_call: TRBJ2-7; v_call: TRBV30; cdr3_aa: CAWERSGVTYEQYF
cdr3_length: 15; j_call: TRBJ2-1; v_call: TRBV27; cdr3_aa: CASSLGTSGSGEQFF
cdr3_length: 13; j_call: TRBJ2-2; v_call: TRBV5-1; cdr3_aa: CASSQSGDGELFF
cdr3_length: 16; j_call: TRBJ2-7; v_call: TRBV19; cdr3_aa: CASSIGTSGAAYEQYF
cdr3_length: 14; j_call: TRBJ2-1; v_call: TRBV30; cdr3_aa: CAWSAGLNYNEQFF
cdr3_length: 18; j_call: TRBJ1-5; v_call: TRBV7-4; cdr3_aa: CASSLGDRGCNSNQPQHF
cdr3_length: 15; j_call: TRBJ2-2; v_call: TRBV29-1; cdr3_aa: CSVEEGGRSTGELFF
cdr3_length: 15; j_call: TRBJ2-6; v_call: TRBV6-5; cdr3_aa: CASRPISSGANVLTF
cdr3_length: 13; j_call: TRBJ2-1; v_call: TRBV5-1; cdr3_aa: CASSLALVNEQFF
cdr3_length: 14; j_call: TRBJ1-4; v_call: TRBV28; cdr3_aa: CASSPRLESEKLFF
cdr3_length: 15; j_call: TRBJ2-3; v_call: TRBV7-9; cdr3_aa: CASSLYGSRSDTQYF
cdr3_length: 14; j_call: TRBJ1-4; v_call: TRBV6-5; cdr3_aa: CASSTGKTNEKLFF
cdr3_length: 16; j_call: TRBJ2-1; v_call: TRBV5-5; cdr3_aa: CASSLSSGSSYNEQFF
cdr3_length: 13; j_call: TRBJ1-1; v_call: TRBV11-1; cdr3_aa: CASSLDRNTEAFF
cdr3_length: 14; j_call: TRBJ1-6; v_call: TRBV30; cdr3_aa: CAWREGGYNSPLHF